This T cell receptor beta chain was sequenced during a study of neoadjuvant anti-PD-1 for oral cavity cancer. The overall study: Patients without progression received a fourth nivolumab dose around day 43, then surgical resection on days 50-56.

Time point noted: after neoadjuvant nivolumab, at surgical resection. Trimming cost V 3 bases and J 4 bases, with 6 bases left between them. This CDR3 has 11 residues. The V gene's germline CDR1 is SQVTM and CDR2 ANQGSEA. Overall study findings and caveats: After neoadjuvant nivolumab, PBMC T cell clonality was significantly higher in non-responders than responders. Higher pretreatment Treg/Th17 ratios tracked higher pretreatment blood clonality.

This clone was seen once. The antigen is unknown. Six replicates per PBMC sample, mostly from about 500 ng of genomic DNA. The method was immunoSEQ multiplex PCR; TCRdb's version includes in-frame clones alone and lacks a portion of them. The top ten hold less than 3% of the sample, which has under 15,000 clones, around 79% seen once. The V call is TRBV29-1, the J call TRBJ1-1; no definite D call. The sample was PBMCs, taken after nivolumab (anti-PD-1) treatment. This receptor was identified in a person aged 35-79 years with oral cavity squamous cell carcinoma. Written as DNA, the CDR3 is TGCAGCGTTGAGCGGGTCACTGAAGCTTTCTTT. This gives the protein CSVERVTEAFF.